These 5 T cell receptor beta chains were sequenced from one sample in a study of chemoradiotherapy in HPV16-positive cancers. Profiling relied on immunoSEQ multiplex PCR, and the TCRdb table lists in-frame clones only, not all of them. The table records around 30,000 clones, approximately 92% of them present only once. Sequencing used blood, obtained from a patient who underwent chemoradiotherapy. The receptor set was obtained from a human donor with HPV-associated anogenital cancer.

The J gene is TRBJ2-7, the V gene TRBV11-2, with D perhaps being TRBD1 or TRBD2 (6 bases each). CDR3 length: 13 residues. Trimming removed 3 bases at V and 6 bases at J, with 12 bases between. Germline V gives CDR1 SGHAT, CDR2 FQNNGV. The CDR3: CASSLGGKSEQYF. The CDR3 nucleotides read TGTGCCAGCAGCTTGGGGGGCAAGAGCGAGCAGTACTTC. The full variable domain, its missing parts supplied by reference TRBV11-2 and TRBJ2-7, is EAGVAQSPRYKIIEKRQSVAFWCNPISGHATLYWYQQILGQGPKLLIQFQNNGVVDDSQLPKDRFSAERLKGVDSTLKIQPAKLEDSAVYLCASSLGGKSEQYFGPGTRLTVT.

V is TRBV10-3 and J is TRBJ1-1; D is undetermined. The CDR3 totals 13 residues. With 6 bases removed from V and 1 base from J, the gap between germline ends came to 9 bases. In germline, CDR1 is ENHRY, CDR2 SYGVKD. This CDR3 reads CAISEKENTEAFF. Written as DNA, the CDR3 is TGTGCCATCAGCGAAAAAGAGAACACTGAAGCTTTCTTT.

This CDR3 reads CASSFGNTEAFF. CDR3 bases: TGTGCCAGCAGCTTCGGGAACACTGAAGCTTTCTTT. This rearrangement joins TRBV11-3 to TRBJ1-1; D gene unclear. Trimming stripped 3 bases from V and 1 base from J, with 3 bases between. Germline V gene sequence: CDR1 SGHNT, CDR2 YENEEA. The CDR3 has 12 residues.

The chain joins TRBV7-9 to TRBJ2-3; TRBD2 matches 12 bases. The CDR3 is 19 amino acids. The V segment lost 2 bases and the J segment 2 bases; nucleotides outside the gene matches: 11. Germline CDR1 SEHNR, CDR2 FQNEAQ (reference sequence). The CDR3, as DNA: TGTGCCAGCAGCTTACCTAGACTAGCGGGGGACTATTACACAGATACGCAGTATTTT. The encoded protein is CASSLPRLAGDYYTDTQYF.

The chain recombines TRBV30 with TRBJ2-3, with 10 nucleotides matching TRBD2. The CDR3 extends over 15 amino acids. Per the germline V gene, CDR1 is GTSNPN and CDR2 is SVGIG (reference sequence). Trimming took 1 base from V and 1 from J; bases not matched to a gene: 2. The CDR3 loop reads CAWSDGLAGTDTQYF. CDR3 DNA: TGTGCCTGGAGTGATGGACTAGCGGGCACAGATACGCAGTATTTT.